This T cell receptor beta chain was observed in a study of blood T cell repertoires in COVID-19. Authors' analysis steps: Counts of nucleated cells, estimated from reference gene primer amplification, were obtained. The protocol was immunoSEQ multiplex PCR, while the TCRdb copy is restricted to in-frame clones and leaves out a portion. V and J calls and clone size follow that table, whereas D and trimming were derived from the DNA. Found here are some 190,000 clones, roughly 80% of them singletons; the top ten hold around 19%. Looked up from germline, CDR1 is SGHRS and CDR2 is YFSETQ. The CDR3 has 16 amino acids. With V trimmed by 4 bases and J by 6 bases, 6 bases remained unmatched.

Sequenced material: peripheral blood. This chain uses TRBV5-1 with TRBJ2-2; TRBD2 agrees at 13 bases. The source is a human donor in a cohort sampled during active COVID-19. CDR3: CASSETSGGAAGELFF. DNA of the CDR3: TGCGCCAGCAGCGAAACTAGCGGGGGGGCCGCCGGGGAGCTGTTTTTT.